The 25 T cell receptor beta chains reported below all come from one sample, sequenced in a study of beta chain features in type 1 diabetes. Expressed TCRB transcripts were sequenced because the isolated RNA had all been reverse transcribed beforehand. TCRdb's copy holds only in-frame clones and misses some; the assay was immunoSEQ multiplex PCR. The sample holds approximately 160,000 clones; almost 65% are singletons and the top ten take under 0.1%. Study results and limitations: A moderate, significant TCRB CDR3 shortening appeared in type 1 diabetes across four CD4+ subsets.

What these receptors recognize is not known. Sequenced material: naive CD4+ T cells from blood. Receptors were obtained from a man younger than 45 with type 1 diabetes.

This sequence joins TRBV7-8 and TRBJ2-1; tentative D call: TRBD2 (6 bases). The CDR3 extends over 14 amino acids. The V end was cut by 1 base, the J end by 4 bases, with 8 bases between. CDR1 and CDR2 (germline): SGHVS, FQNEAQ. DNA for the CDR3: TGTGCCAGCAGCTTAGTCCGGGGGTACAATGAGCAGTTCTTC. As protein: CASSLVRGYNEQFF.

The rearrangement joins TRBV7-9 to TRBJ1-5; weak D call: TRBD1 (5 bases). CDR3 length equals 16 residues. Germline V lookup: CDR1 SEHNR, CDR2 FQNEAQ (reference sequence). V lost 5 bases and J 5 bases, leaving 19 bases between the germline ends. The CDR3 spells CASSTRDGSGDQPQHF. The CDR3 DNA sequence: TGTGCCAGCAGCACACGGGACGGATCGGGCGATCAGCCCCAGCATTTT. Filled out from reference TRBV7-9 and TRBJ1-5, the complete variable domain reads DTGVSQNPRHKITKRGQNVTFRCDPISEHNRLYWYRQTLGQGPEFLTYFQNEAQLEKSRLLSDRFSAERPKGSFSTLEIQRTEQGDSAMYLCASSTRDGSGDQPQHFGDGTRLSIL.

The chain employs TRBV30 and TRBJ1-2; D is undetermined. Germline V lookup: CDR1 GTSNPN, CDR2 SVGIG (reference sequence). The CDR3 spans 14 residues. Between the trimmed V and J ends, which lost 3 bases and 2 bases, there was a span of 13 bases. The CDR3 coding sequence is TGTGCCTGGAGGTTTCCCGGGCCCAACTATGGCTACACCTTC. Amino acid sequence: CAWRFPGPNYGYTF.

This clone was seen only once. This chain connects TRBV29-1 to TRBJ1-1; D is uncertain. The germline V gene has CDR1 SQVTM and CDR2 ANQGSEA. The CDR3 extends over 11 amino acids. The V gene lost 5 bases and the J gene lost 8 bases, with 12 bases spanning the gap. CDR3 region: CSVKWGFEAFF. The CDR3 bases are TGCAGCGTTAAGTGGGGTTTCGAAGCTTTCTTT.

V and J are TRBV7-9 and TRBJ2-7; a weak D match, TRBD2 (5 bases). Germline CDR1 is SEHNR and CDR2 is FQNEAQ (reference sequence). V lost 5 bases, J lost 2 bases, and 10 bases lay in between. This CDR3 comprises 13 residues. The CDR3 bases are TGTGCCAGCAGCGACCGGGATACCTACGAGCAGTACTTC. It yields the protein CASSDRDTYEQYF. Drawing the rest from reference TRBV7-9 and TRBJ2-7, the complete variable domain is DTGVSQNPRHKITKRGQNVTFRCDPISEHNRLYWYRQTLGQGPEFLTYFQNEAQLEKSRLLSDRFSAERPKGSFSTLEIQRTEQGDSAMYLCASSDRDTYEQYFGPGTRLTVT.

The V and J genes are TRBV14 and TRBJ2-1, with unresolved D. The CDR3 totals 15 residues. Germline CDR1 and CDR2: SGHDN and FVKESK. V lost 5 bases, J lost 6 bases, and 17 bases lay in between. CDR3: CASSSRTLVPNEQFF. The CDR3 DNA is TGTGCCAGCAGCTCCCGGACCCTGGTCCCCAATGAGCAGTTCTTC.

The V and J genes are TRBV7-2 and TRBJ2-7; 7 nucleotides match TRBD1. The V gene's germline CDR1 is SGHTA and CDR2 FQGNSA. CDR3 size: 14 residues. Trimming at V came to 5 bases and at J to 2 bases, leaving 6 bases not matched to a gene. The CDR3 is CASSPRGLTYEQYF. CDR3 in DNA: TGTGCCAGCAGCCCAAGGGGGCTTACCTACGAGCAGTACTTC.

This clone was seen a single time. This chain joins TRBV29-1 and TRBJ2-1; TRBD2 matches at 12 bases. V shed 4 bases and J 10 bases; nucleotides not matched to a gene: 11. CDR1 and CDR2 (germline): SQVTM, ANQGSEA. The length of the CDR3 is 15 residues. Written as DNA, the CDR3 is TGCAGCGTTGGGAGGACTAGCGGGACCCCATTAGAGCAGTTCTTC. It encodes CSVGRTSGTPLEQFF.

This sequence joins TRBV2 and TRBJ1-5, with D unclear. Trimming removed 4 bases at V and 0 bases at J, with 1 base between. From germline, CDR1 is SNHLY and CDR2 FYNNEI. The CDR3 sequence is 12 residues long. This CDR3 reads CASSGSNQPQHF. The CDR3 DNA reads as TGTGCCAGCAGTGGTAGCAATCAGCCCCAGCATTTT.

The V call is TRBV19, the J call TRBJ2-7, with 7 positions matching TRBD2. The CDR3 has 15 amino acids. Germline loops: CDR1 LNHDA, CDR2 SQIVND (reference sequence). V lost 3 bases to trimming and J lost 2 bases; unmatched junction nucleotides: 7. CDR3 residues: CASSIIGGRTYEQYF. CDR3 nucleotide sequence: TGTGCCAGTAGTATCATCGGCGGGAGAACCTACGAGCAGTACTTC.

This clone came up once. The J gene is TRBJ1-2, the V gene TRBV30; TRBD1 might be the D (5 bases). Trimming removed 3 bases at V and 6 bases at J, with 11 bases between. The CDR3 sequence is 12 residues long. CDR1 is GTSNPN and CDR2 is SVGIG in the germline V gene (reference sequence). The CDR3 DNA is TGTGCCTGGAGGGGGGAGGCGCATGGCTACACCTTC. Amino acid sequence: CAWRGEAHGYTF.

V usage is TRBV15 and J usage is TRBJ2-7; the match to TRBD1 covers 7 bases. Germline-derived CDR1 and CDR2 are LNHNV and YYDKDF (reference sequence). Trimming removed 5 bases from V and 2 bases from J; junction bases left unmatched: 9. CDR3 length equals 15 residues. For the CDR3, the DNA is TGTGCCACCAGCGGGGGACAGAACTTCCCCTACGAGCAGTACTTC. Amino acids: CATSGGQNFPYEQYF.

This clone appeared a single time. The genes are TRBV18 and TRBJ2-7; TRBD1 matches 8 bases. Unmatched junction bases numbered 5, after V lost 5 bases and J lost 2 bases. CDR3 length: 14 residues. The germline gives CDR1 KGHSH, CDR2 LQKENI. CDR3 sequence reads: CASSSGTGPYEQYF. As DNA, the CDR3 is TGTGCCAGCTCATCCGGGACAGGCCCCTACGAGCAGTACTTC.

This chain uses TRBV30 with TRBJ2-3; a possible D gene is TRBD2 (5 bases). V lost 3 bases to trimming and J lost 4 bases, with 11 bases between them. This CDR3 has 13 residues. In germline, CDR1 is GTSNPN, CDR2 SVGIG (reference sequence). This CDR3 reads CAWRTGNSDTQYF. In DNA form, the CDR3 reads TGTGCCTGGAGGACCGGGAACTCAGATACGCAGTATTTT. Drawing the rest from reference TRBV30 and TRBJ2-3, the complete variable domain is SQTIHQWPATLVQPVGSPLSLECTVEGTSNPNLYWYRQAAGRGLQLLFYSVGIGQISSEVPQNLSASRPQDRQFILSSKKLLLSDSGFYLCAWRTGNSDTQYFGPGTRLTVL.

V usage is TRBV9 and J usage is TRBJ2-1; the match to TRBD2 covers 8 bases. The CDR3 loop spans 16 amino acids. The germline V gene encodes CDR1 SGDLS and CDR2 YYNGEE. Trimming at V came to 2 bases and at J to 1 base, leaving 5 bases not matched to a gene. As DNA, the CDR3 is TGTGCCAGCAGCGTGAGCGGGGGTCCTTCCTACAATGAGCAGTTCTTC. Its protein is CASSVSGGPSYNEQFF.

The table lists this clone with a few counts. The chain combines TRBV9 with TRBJ1-6; TRBD1 matches at 8 bases. The CDR3 consists of 15 residues. The J segment lost 10 bases and the V segment lost 0 bases, leaving 6 bases of the junction unmatched. Germline CDR1 SGDLS, CDR2 YYNGEE. The CDR3: CASSVAQGAESPLHF. CDR3 DNA: TGTGCCAGCAGCGTAGCTCAGGGGGCCGAATCACCCCTCCACTTT.

This rearrangement joins TRBV14 to TRBJ2-5; 7 bases map to TRBD1. This CDR3 is built from 15 residues. Trimming at V came to 1 base and at J to 1 base, leaving 3 bases not matched to a gene. Germline V gene data show CDR1 as SGHDN and CDR2 as FVKESK. CDR3 protein: CASSQVTGPQETQYF. The CDR3 DNA reads TGTGCCAGCAGCCAAGTGACAGGGCCCCAAGAGACCCAGTACTTC. Together with reference TRBV14 and TRBJ2-5, the CDR3 gives the full variable domain: EAGVTQFPSHSVIEKGQTVTLRCDPISGHDNLYWYRRVMGKEIKFLLHFVKESKQDESGMPNNRFLAERTGGTYSTLKVQPAELEDSGVYFCASSQVTGPQETQYFGPGTRLLVL.

CDR3 amino acids: CASSQDWTGPYGYTF. The CDR3 DNA follows: TGCGCCAGCAGCCAAGATTGGACCGGGCCCTATGGCTACACCTTC. The chain is built from TRBV4-1 and TRBJ1-2, with no clear D. V gave up 0 bases and J gave up 4 bases, with 12 bases separating them. The V gene's germline CDR1 is MGHRA and CDR2 YSYEKL. This CDR3 comprises 15 residues.

This clone showed up just once. The chain has TRBV29-1 and TRBJ1-2; no reliable D call. Germline CDR1 is SQVTM and CDR2 is ANQGSEA. The CDR3 extends over 12 amino acids. Trimming pared 3 bases from V and 2 bases from J, leaving 7 bases between. In DNA form, the CDR3 reads TGCAGCGTTGATTCAGCCAACTATGGCTACACCTTC. Encoded protein: CSVDSANYGYTF. The whole variable domain, remainder taken from reference TRBV29-1 and TRBJ1-2, is SAVISQKPSRDICQRGTSLTIQCQVDSQVTMMFWYRQQPGQSLTLIATANQGSEATYESGFVIDKFPISRPNLTFSTLTVSNMSPEDSSIYLCSVDSANYGYTFGSGTRLTVV.

This chain uses TRBV7-8 with TRBJ2-4; 8 nucleotides line up with TRBD1. J was trimmed by 1 base and V by 5 bases; bases with no gene match: 10. Germline values: CDR1 SGHVS, CDR2 FQNEAQ. The CDR3 is 17 amino acids. The CDR3 reads CASSPRPGQGAKNIQYF. CDR3 sequence (DNA): TGTGCCAGCAGCCCCCGTCCCGGACAGGGTGCCAAAAACATTCAGTACTTC.

There are a few counts of this clone. The chain carries TRBV4-3 and TRBJ1-2; D uncertain. The CDR3 has 15 amino acids. CDR1 is LGHNA, CDR2 YSLEER, per germline. V dropped 3 bases and J dropped 7 bases, with 18 bases sitting between them. The CDR3 bases are TGCGCCAGCAGCCAGGTGGACCCCGGCCATGGTGGCTACACCTTC. Protein product: CASSQVDPGHGGYTF.

The V gene is TRBV7-9, the J gene TRBJ2-3; D remains unclear. In germline, CDR1 is SEHNR, CDR2 FQNEAQ (reference sequence). The germline V and J ends were trimmed by 2 bases and 1 base, with 7 bases remaining between them. The CDR3 runs 14 residues. For the CDR3, the DNA is TGTGCCAGCAGCTTATCAGCAGGCACAGATACGCAGTATTTT. Protein sequence: CASSLSAGTDTQYF.

The genes are TRBV25-1 and TRBJ2-7; 7 bases map to TRBD1. This CDR3 spans 14 amino acids. Germline CDR1 is MGHDK and CDR2 is SYGVNS. The junction had 7 bases not matched to a gene; V was cut back by 2 bases and J by 6 bases. The DNA of the CDR3 is TGTGCCAGCAGTGAAGTACAGGGGTACGGCGAGCAGTACTTC. Translated, it gives CASSEVQGYGEQYF.

This clone showed up just a few times. The V gene is TRBV25-1, the J gene TRBJ2-7, with a tentative D call TRBD2 (7 bases). CDR1 MGHDK and CDR2 SYGVNS come from the germline V gene. The V and J ends lost 4 bases and 2 bases respectively, with 12 bases between them. The CDR3 has 14 amino acids. CDR3 in amino acids: CASSVEGGPYEQYF. The CDR3 DNA sequence: TGTGCCAGCAGTGTTGAGGGGGGGCCCTACGAGCAGTACTTC.

The chain recombines TRBV29-1 with TRBJ1-4; D gene uncertain. This CDR3 is built from 13 residues. Trimming cost V 7 bases and J 0 bases, with 9 bases left between them. The germline V gene has CDR1 SQVTM and CDR2 ANQGSEA. The CDR3 loop is CSAIRSTNEKLFF. The DNA for the CDR3 is TGCAGCGCCATCAGGTCAACTAATGAAAAACTGTTTTTT.